Listed below are T cell receptor beta chains from one sample, sequenced in a study of CD8+ T cells in alopecia areata. The protocol was immunoSEQ multiplex PCR, while the TCRdb copy is restricted to in-frame clones and leaves out a portion. Here the sample spans over 250,000 clones, about 62% being singletons. This sample comprised CD4+ T cells sorted from blood, obtained between weeks 51 and 52, from a patient treated with tofacitinib. Receptors originate from a human donor with alopecia areata. Both conserved end residues are part of each CDR3. Each record gives: clone size, J gene, V gene, D gene, CDR3 protein, CDR3 DNA. The D gene is left open where the match is weak. A clone size is listed for some rows: how often the clone was seen (once, few, many), or a class if it is expanded.

>.|TRBJ2-7|TRBV5-4|.
CASSTGRPGGEQYF
TGTGCCAGCAGCACTGGACGACCCGGGGGCGAGCAGTACTTC
>once|TRBJ2-3|TRBV5-1|.
CASSHGQYTDTQYF
TGCGCCAGCAGCCACGGACAGTACACAGATACGCAGTATTTT
>once|TRBJ2-1|TRBV27|.
CASSLNGDSYNEQFF
TGTGCCAGCAGTTTAAATGGGGATTCCTACAATGAGCAGTTCTTC
>once|TRBJ2-7|TRBV6-6|.
CASRYPGVGSYEQYF
TGTGCCAGCAGGTACCCAGGGGTCGGGTCCTACGAGCAGTACTTC
>.|TRBJ1-4|TRBV5-1|TRBD1
CASSLMGQRDEKLFF
TGCGCCAGCAGCTTGATGGGACAGAGAGATGAAAAACTGTTTTTT
>.|TRBJ2-7|TRBV29-1|.
CSVEGWRGNSYEQYF
TGCAGCGTTGAAGGATGGCGGGGTAATTCCTACGAGCAGTACTTC
>.|TRBJ2-5|TRBV6-5|.
CASRAGHGQETQYF
TGTGCCAGCAGAGCGGGCCATGGCCAAGAGACCCAGTACTTC
>.|TRBJ1-1|TRBV29-1|TRBD1
CSVAGGWGMNTEAFF
TGCAGCGTCGCAGGGGGCTGGGGGATGAACACTGAAGCTTTCTTT
>few|TRBJ2-5|TRBV7-2|.
CASSLGYQETQYF
TGTGCCAGCAGCTTAGGCTATCAAGAGACCCAGTACTTC
>.|TRBJ2-1|TRBV7-9|.
CASSPDSYNEQFF
TGTGCCAGCAGCCCGGACAGCTACAATGAGCAGTTCTTC
>.|TRBJ1-2|TRBV19|.
CASSVGQPTNYGYTF
TGTGCCAGTAGTGTCGGACAGCCCACTAACTATGGCTACACCTTC
>.|TRBJ2-5|TRBV18|.
CASSPPGQETQYF
TGTGCCAGCTCACCACCGGGGCAAGAGACCCAGTACTTC
>.|TRBJ1-1|TRBV6-1|.
CASTPRGGAEAFF
TGTGCCAGCACCCCCAGGGGTGGCGCTGAAGCTTTCTTT
>.|TRBJ1-2|TRBV30|.
CAYDSYGYTF
TGTGCCTATGACAGCTATGGCTACACCTTC
>.|TRBJ2-3|TRBV5-1|.
CASSVSTGGGGDTQYF
TGCGCCAGCAGCGTTTCGACCGGGGGTGGTGGAGATACGCAGTATTTT
>many|TRBJ1-3|TRBV6-6|.
CASSSYGHLNTIYF
TGTGCCAGCAGCTCCTATGGACACTTAAACACCATATATTTT
>once|TRBJ2-5|TRBV9|.
CASSFRTSEGTQYF
TGTGCCAGCAGCTTCCGGACTTCCGAGGGGACCCAGTACTTC
>.|TRBJ1-4|TRBV25-1|TRBD1
CASSPLGQGTEKLFF
TGTGCCAGCAGTCCTCTAGGACAGGGGACTGAAAAACTGTTTTTT
>few|TRBJ2-5|TRBV25-1|.
CASSGRLETQYF
TGTGCCAGCAGTGGCCGCTTGGAGACCCAGTACTTC
>.|TRBJ1-2|TRBV5-1|.
CASSLGNDGYTF
TGCGCCAGCAGCTTAGGGAACGATGGCTACACCTTC
>.|TRBJ2-5|TRBV11-2|.
CASSLNRGGETQYF
TGTGCCAGCAGCTTAAATCGGGGCGGAGAGACCCAGTACTTC
>.|TRBJ2-5|TRBV5-1|.
CASSWDRGETQYF
TGCGCCAGCAGCTGGGACCGGGGCGAGACCCAGTACTTC
>.|TRBJ1-1|TRBV5-1|.
CASSLFTNTEAFF
TGCGCCAGCAGCTTATTCACGAACACTGAAGCTTTCTTT
>.|TRBJ1-1|TRBV29-1|TRBD1
CSVETGAF
TGCAGCGTTGAAACAGGGGCCTTT
>.|TRBJ2-3|TRBV10-2|.
CATSTGLGTQYF
TGCGCCACGTCCACAGGGCTGGGTACGCAGTATTTT
>.|TRBJ1-6|TRBV7-9|TRBD1
CASSLGPGTGTNSPLHF
TGTGCCAGCAGCTTAGGTCCCGGGACAGGGACGAATTCACCCCTCCACTTT
>.|TRBJ2-5|TRBV30|TRBD1
CAWSVQGAGETQYF
TGTGCCTGGAGTGTACAGGGGGCCGGAGAGACCCAGTACTTC
>.|TRBJ2-2|TRBV9|.
CASSVRGSDTGELFF
TGTGCCAGCAGCGTCCGGGGGAGCGACACCGGGGAGCTGTTTTTT
>.|TRBJ2-3|TRBV30|TRBD2
CAWKAGASDTQYF
TGTGCCTGGAAAGCGGGGGCATCAGATACGCAGTATTTT
>.|TRBJ2-3|TRBV29-1|.
CSVTDYTDTQYF
TGCAGCGTTACAGACTACACAGATACGCAGTATTTT
>.|TRBJ1-2|TRBV5-1|TRBD1
CASSPGTGFYGYTF
TGCGCCAGCAGCCCTGGGACAGGGTTCTATGGCTACACCTTC
>few|TRBJ1-5|TRBV14|.
CASSQDRGQPQHF
TGTGCCAGCAGCCAAGATCGGGGTCAGCCCCAGCATTTT
>.|TRBJ2-4|TRBV6-6|.
CASSSDGNIQYF
TGTGCCAGCAGTTCGGACGGAAACATTCAGTACTTC
>.|TRBJ2-5|TRBV30|.
CAWSRRTKETQYF
TGTGCCTGGAGTAGGCGTACTAAAGAGACCCAGTACTTC
>.|TRBJ2-7|TRBV13|TRBD1
CASSSPRDRTYEQYF
TGTGCCAGCAGCTCCCCCCGGGACAGAACCTACGAGCAGTACTTC
>.|TRBJ1-4|TRBV29-1|.
CSAAEGTTNEKLFF
TGCAGCGCCGCTGAGGGGACAACTAATGAAAAACTGTTTTTT
>.|TRBJ1-5|TRBV5-1|.
CASSLEGFGQPQHF
TGCGCCAGCAGCTTGGAGGGTTTCGGTCAGCCCCAGCATTTT
>.|TRBJ2-3|TRBV20-1|.
CSASEDTQYF
TGCAGTGCTAGCGAGGATACGCAGTATTTT
>.|TRBJ2-5|TRBV19|TRBD1
CASSSTGQETQYF
TGTGCCAGTAGTAGCACGGGACAGGAGACCCAGTACTTC
>.|TRBJ1-1|TRBV9|TRBD1
CASSVVPGQAEAFF
TGTGCCAGCAGCGTAGTACCGGGACAGGCTGAAGCTTTCTTT
>.|TRBJ2-6|TRBV25-1|.
CASSRTGANVLTF
TGTGCCAGCAGTCGAACCGGGGCCAACGTCCTGACTTTC